The clone carrying this T cell receptor beta chain came up once. Germline V lookup: CDR1 LNHDA, CDR2 SQIVND (reference sequence). With V trimmed by 10 bases and J by 0 bases, 9 bases remained unmatched. This CDR3 comprises 15 residues. The data stem from a study of immune cell composition in non-small cell lung cancer. Assay: immunoSEQ multiplex PCR; the TCRdb copy retains only in-frame clones and omits some. This sample has thousands of clones, with around two thirds found just once. Normal lung was sampled as far from the tumour as possible, at least 3 cm. The source material was non-adjacent lung tissue. The chain combines TRBV19 with TRBJ1-2; 9 bases are a match to TRBD1. The receptor comes from a human donor with non-small cell lung cancer. The CDR3 sequence is CATRQGEYSNYGYTF. As DNA, the CDR3 is TGTGCCACCAGACAGGGGGAATATTCTAACTATGGCTACACCTTC.